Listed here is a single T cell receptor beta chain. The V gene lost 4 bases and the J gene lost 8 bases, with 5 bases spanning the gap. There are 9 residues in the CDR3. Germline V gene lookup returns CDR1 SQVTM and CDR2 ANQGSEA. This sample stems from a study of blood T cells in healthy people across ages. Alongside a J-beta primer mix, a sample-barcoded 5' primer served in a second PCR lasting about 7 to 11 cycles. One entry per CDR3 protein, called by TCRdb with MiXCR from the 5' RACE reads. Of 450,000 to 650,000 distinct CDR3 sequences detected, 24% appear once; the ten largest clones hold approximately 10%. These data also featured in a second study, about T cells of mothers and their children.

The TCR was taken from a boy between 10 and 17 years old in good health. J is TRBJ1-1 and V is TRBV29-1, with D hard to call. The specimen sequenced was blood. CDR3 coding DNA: TGCAGCGTTGCGGGGGAAGCTTTCTTT. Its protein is CSVAGEAFF.